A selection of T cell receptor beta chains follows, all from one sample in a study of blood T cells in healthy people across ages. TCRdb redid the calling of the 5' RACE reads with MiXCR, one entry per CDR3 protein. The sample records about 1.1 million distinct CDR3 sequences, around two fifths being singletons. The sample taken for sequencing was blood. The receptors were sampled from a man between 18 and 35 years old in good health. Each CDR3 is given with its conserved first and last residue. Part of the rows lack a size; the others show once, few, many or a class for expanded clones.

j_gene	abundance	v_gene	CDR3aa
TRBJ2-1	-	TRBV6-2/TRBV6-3	CASAGNNEQFF
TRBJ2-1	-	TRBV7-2	CASIPSVARAHEQFF
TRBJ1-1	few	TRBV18	CASSPIEGQNTEAFF
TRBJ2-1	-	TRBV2	CASRWTGDSYNEQFF
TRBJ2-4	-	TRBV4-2	CASSQDEATGNIQYF
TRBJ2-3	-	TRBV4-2	CASSQEWRSTDTQYF
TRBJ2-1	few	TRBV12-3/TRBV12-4	CASSRDRGDYNEQFF
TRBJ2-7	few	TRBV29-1	CSVQQRGGQYF
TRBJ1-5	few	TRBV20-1	CSATMRGVQPQHF
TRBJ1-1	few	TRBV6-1	CASSPRTGGALDANTEAFF
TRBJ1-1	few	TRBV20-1	CSARLGNMNTEAFF
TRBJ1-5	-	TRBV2	CASSEGRYRGDQPQHF
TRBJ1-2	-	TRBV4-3	CASSQEVERQGYYGYTF
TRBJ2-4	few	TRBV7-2	CASSLGRYIQYF
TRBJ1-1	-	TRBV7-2	CASSPQAGSTEAFF
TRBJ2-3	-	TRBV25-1	CASSEDVAGSTDTQYF
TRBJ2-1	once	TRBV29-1	CSVRDRVSSYNEQFF
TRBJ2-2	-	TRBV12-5	CVSGLVQYTGELFF
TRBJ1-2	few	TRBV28	CASSFFDGYTF
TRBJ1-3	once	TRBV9	CASSVGGGGNTIYF
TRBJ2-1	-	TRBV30	CAWSVPSYNEQFF
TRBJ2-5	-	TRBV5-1	CASSSDTGTGNNEQYF
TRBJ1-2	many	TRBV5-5	CASTLQWGNYGYTF
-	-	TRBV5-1	CASSLARTVETQYF
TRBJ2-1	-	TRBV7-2	CASSQGTVPYNEQFF
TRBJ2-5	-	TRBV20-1	CSAIQGAQETQYF
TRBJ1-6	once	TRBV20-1	CSAGVESNSPLHF
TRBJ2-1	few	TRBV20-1	CSARDGRGEQFF
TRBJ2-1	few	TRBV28	CASSLSEPRRQFF
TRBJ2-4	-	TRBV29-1	CSVEAKENIQYF
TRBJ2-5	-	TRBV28	CASRVILGGETQYF
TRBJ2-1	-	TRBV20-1	CSARAASGGPYNEQFF
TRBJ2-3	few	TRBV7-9	CASSAGRETDTQYF
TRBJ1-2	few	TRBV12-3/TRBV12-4	CASSLAFGDSYGYTF
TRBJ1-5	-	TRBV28	CASTQRSNQPQHF
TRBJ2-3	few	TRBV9	CASSGDGRGSQYF
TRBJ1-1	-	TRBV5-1	CASSPQDPTEAFF
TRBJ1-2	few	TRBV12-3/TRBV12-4	CASRRTQRNYGYTF
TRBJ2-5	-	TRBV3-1	CASSLQTGFAYNEQYF
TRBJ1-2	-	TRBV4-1	CASSQETQGENYGYTF
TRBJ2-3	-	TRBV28	CASSFPRPGTQYF
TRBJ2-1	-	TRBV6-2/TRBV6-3	CASTSGGRGDEQFF
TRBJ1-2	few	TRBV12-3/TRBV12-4	CASSADREWGYTF
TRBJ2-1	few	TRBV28	CASSSPSEFHEQFF
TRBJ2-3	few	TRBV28	CATLEPGEGTQYF